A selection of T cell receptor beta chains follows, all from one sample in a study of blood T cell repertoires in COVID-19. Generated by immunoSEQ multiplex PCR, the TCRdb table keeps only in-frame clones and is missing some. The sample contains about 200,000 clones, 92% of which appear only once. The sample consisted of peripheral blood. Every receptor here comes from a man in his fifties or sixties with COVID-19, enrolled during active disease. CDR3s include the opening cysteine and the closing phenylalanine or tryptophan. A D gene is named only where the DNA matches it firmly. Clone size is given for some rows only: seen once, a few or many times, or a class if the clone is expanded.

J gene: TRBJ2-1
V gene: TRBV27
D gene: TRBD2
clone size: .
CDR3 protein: CASTAGGPYNEQFF
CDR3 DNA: TGTGCCAGCACAGCGGGAGGGCCCTACAATGAGCAGTTCTTC

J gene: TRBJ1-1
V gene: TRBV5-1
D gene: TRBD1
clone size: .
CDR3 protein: CASSSIGVQGGTEAFF
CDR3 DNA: TGCGCCAGCAGCTCTATTGGGGTCCAGGGGGGCACTGAAGCTTTCTTT

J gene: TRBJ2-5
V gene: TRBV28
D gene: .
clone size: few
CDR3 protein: CASRTGTQETQYF
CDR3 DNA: TGTGCCAGCAGGACCGGGACACAAGAGACCCAGTACTTC

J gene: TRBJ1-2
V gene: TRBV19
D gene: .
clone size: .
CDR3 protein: CASSIPRTNYGYTF
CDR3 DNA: TGTGCCAGTAGTATTCCGCGGACAAACTATGGCTACACCTTC

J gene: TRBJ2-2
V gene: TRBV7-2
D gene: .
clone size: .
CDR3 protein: CASSLIQGGPKTGELFF
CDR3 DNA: TGTGCCAGCAGCTTAATCCAAGGAGGGCCCAAGACCGGGGAGCTGTTTTTT

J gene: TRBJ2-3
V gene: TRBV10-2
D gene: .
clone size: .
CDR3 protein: CASRSALGTDTQYF
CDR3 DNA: TGCGCCAGCAGAAGCGCTCTCGGCACAGATACGCAGTATTTT

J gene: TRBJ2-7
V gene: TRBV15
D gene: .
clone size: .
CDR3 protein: CATSRVPGGLLEQYF
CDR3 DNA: TGTGCCACCAGCAGAGTCCCAGGGGGACTTCTCGAGCAGTACTTC

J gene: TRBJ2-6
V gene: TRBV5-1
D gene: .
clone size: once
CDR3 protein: CASSGGAGANVLTF
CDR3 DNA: TGCGCCAGCAGCGGAGGGGCTGGGGCCAACGTCCTGACTTTC

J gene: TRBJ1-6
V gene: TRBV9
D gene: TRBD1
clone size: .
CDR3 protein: CASSVATPGGPSPLHF
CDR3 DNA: TGTGCCAGCAGCGTAGCTACGCCAGGGGGTCCTTCACCCCTCCACTTT

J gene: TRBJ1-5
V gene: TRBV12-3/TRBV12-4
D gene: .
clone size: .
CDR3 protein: CASSLGQDQPQHF
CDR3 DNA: TGTGCCAGCAGTTTAGGGCAGGATCAGCCCCAGCATTTT

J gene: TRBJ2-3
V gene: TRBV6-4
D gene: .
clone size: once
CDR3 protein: CASSPGAGTDTQYF
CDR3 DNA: TGTGCCAGCAGCCCAGGGGCCGGCACAGATACGCAGTATTTT

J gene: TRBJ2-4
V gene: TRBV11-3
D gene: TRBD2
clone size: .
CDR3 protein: CASSLEVGTSGPQNIQYF
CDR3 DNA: TGTGCCAGCAGCTTAGAAGTCGGGACTAGCGGGCCCCAAAACATTCAGTACTTC

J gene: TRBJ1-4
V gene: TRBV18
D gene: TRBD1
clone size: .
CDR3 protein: CASSPGTGGNEKLFF
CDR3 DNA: TGTGCCAGCTCACCAGGGACAGGGGGGAATGAAAAACTGTTTTTT

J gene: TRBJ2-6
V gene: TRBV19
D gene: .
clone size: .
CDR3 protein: CASRLAGPSGANVLTF
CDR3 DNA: TGTGCCAGTAGGCTTGCAGGGCCCTCTGGGGCCAACGTCCTGACTTTC

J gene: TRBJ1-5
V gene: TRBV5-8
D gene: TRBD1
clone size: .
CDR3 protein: CASSPGTVSNQPQHF
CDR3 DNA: TGTGCCAGCAGTCCCGGGACAGTTAGCAATCAGCCCCAGCATTTT

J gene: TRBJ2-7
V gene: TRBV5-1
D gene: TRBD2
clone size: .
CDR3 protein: CASSPVQRGYEQYF
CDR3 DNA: TGCGCCAGCAGCCCGGTACAGCGGGGCTACGAGCAGTACTTC

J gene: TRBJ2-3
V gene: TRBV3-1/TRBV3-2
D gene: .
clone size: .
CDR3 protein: CASSSAIGGSTDTQYF
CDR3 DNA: TGTGCCAGCAGCTCTGCTATAGGGGGTAGCACAGATACGCAGTATTTT

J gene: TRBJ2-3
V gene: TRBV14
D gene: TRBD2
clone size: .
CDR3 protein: CASSQDGGTSADTQYF
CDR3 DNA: TGTGCCAGCAGCCAAGACGGGGGGACCTCGGCAGATACGCAGTATTTT

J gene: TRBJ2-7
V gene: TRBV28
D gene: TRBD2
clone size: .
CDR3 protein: CASSQIAGAYEQYF
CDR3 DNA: TGTGCCAGCAGTCAAATAGCGGGGGCCTACGAGCAGTACTTC

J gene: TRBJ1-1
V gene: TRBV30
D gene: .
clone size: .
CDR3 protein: CAWSAGGANTEAFF
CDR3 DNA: TGTGCCTGGAGTGCCGGGGGAGCGAACACTGAAGCTTTCTTT

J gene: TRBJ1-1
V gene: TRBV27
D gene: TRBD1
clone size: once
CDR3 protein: CASSQRTGVNTEAFF
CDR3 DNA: TGTGCCAGCAGTCAGAGGACAGGGGTGAACACTGAAGCTTTCTTT

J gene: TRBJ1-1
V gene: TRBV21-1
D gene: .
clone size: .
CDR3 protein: CASSTDRVHTEAFF
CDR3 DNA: TGTGCCAGCAGCACGGACAGGGTGCACACTGAAGCTTTCTTT

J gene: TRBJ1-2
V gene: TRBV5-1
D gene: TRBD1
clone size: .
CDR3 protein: CASSSFHRGRNGGYTF
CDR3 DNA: TGCGCCAGCAGCTCGTTCCACAGGGGCCGGAATGGTGGCTACACCTTC

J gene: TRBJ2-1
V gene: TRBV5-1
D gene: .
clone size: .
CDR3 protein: CASSKDGSSYNEQFF
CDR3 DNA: TGCGCCAGCAGCAAGGACGGGAGCTCCTACAATGAGCAGTTCTTC

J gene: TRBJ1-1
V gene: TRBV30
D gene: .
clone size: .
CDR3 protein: CAWSRANTEAFF
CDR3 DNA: TGTGCCTGGAGTCGAGCTAACACTGAAGCTTTCTTT

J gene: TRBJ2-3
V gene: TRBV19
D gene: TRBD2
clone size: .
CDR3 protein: CASSLAGGADTQYF
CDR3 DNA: TGTGCCAGTAGTCTAGCGGGAGGCGCAGATACGCAGTATTTT

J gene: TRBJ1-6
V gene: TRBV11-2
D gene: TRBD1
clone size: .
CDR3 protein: CASSRDRGNSPLHF
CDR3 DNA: TGTGCCAGCAGCCGCGACAGGGGTAATTCACCCCTCCACTTT

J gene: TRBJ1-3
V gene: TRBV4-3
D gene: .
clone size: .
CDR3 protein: CASSPSGTRDTIYF
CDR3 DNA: TGCGCCAGCAGCCCGTCCGGGACACGAGACACCATATATTTT

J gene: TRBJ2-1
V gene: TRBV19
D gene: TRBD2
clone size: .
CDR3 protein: CASSPWGGKYNEQFF
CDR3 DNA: TGTGCCAGTAGTCCCTGGGGGGGAAAGTACAATGAGCAGTTCTTC